These 25 T cell receptor beta chains share one sample of origin, sequenced in a study of blood T cell repertoires in COVID-19. The repertoire was sequenced with immunoSEQ multiplex PCR; TCRdb's copy has only in-frame clones and lacks some. The sample holds approximately 150,000 clones, roughly 84% seen once. Sequencing was carried out using PBMCs or T cells enriched from blood (not recorded which). These receptors all come from a man aged 70 or older who had been exposed to COVID-19.

This clone was recorded once. This chain links TRBV5-1 with TRBJ1-3; TRBD1 aligns across 8 bases. In germline, CDR1 is SGHRS, CDR2 YFSETQ. V shed 4 bases, J shed 4 bases, and the junction held 10 bases outside the gene matches. The CDR3 loop spans 16 amino acids. CDR3 bases: TGCGCCAGCAGCCTACACTCAGGGGGCACCGGAAACACCATATATTTT. It encodes CASSLHSGGTGNTIYF.

The rearrangement links TRBV4-3 to TRBJ2-5; D remains ambiguous. This CDR3 has 14 amino acids. Trimming removed 0 bases at V and 3 bases at J, with 8 bases between. CDR1 and CDR2 from the germline V gene are LGHNA and YSLEER. The CDR3 protein is CASSQDHTEETQYF. In DNA, the CDR3 is TGCGCCAGCAGCCAAGATCATACAGAAGAGACCCAGTACTTC.

V gene TRBV7-2 combines with J gene TRBJ2-5; the match to TRBD1 covers 12 bases. Germline CDR1 and CDR2: SGHTA and FQGNSA. The CDR3 extends over 16 amino acids. With 5 bases clipped from V and 7 bases from J, the junction kept 11 bases outside the gene matches. DNA of the CDR3: TGTGCCAGCAGCCTGGGACAGGGGGCCACCATTGGGACCCAGTACTTC. The encoded protein is CASSLGQGATIGTQYF. The full variable domain, in which reference TRBV7-2 and TRBJ2-5 provide the parts outside the CDR3, is GAGVSQSPSNKVTEKGKDVELRCDPISGHTALYWYRQSLGQGLEFLIYFQGNSAPDKSGLPSDRFSAERTGGSVSTLTIQRTQQEDSAVYLCASSLGQGATIGTQYFGPGTRLLVL.

The chain uses TRBV10-1 and TRBJ2-5; D perhaps matches TRBD2 (7 bases). V was pared by 3 bases and J by 9 bases, with 17 bases between. CDR3 size: 14 residues. Germline loops: CDR1 WNHNN, CDR2 SYGVQD (reference sequence). DNA for the CDR3: TGCGCCAGCAGTGAACGAGCGGGGCCAGGGGCCCAGTACTTC. It encodes CASSERAGPGAQYF.

CDR3 coding DNA: TGTGCCAGTAGTATAACAGGCAGACAGGACGGGGCTAATGAAAAACTGTTTTTT. Protein sequence: CASSITGRQDGANEKLFF. The chain employs TRBV19 and TRBJ1-4; weak D call: TRBD1 (6 bases). The length of the CDR3 is 18 residues. Looked up from germline, CDR1 is LNHDA and CDR2 is SQIVND (reference sequence). The germline V and J ends were trimmed by 2 bases and 3 bases, with 19 bases remaining between them.

This chain links TRBV29-1 with TRBJ2-7, with TRBD1 matching over 7 bases. Looked up from germline, CDR1 is SQVTM and CDR2 is ANQGSEA. J lost 1 base, V lost 6 bases, and 6 bases had no gene match. There are 13 residues in the CDR3. The CDR3 loop reads CSVRQGVSYEQYF. The CDR3 bases are TGCAGCGTACGACAGGGTGTTTCCTACGAGCAGTACTTC.

V gene TRBV3-1 (or the pseudogene TRBV3-2) combines with J gene TRBJ1-2; 8 positions agree with TRBD1. The CDR3 totals 16 residues. The V gene end was trimmed by 4 bases and the J gene end by 5 bases; junction bases not matched to a gene: 12. Germline V gives CDR1 LGHDT, CDR2 YNNKEL (reference sequence). The CDR3 here is CASSRTSDREHYGYTF. Here the CDR3 DNA reads TGTGCCAGCAGCCGAACCTCGGACAGGGAGCATTATGGCTACACCTTC.

The chain has TRBV5-1 and TRBJ1-1, with D perhaps matching TRBD1 (6 bases). CDR1 SGHRS and CDR2 YFSETQ come from the germline V gene. The V and J ends lost 0 bases and 1 base respectively, with 13 bases between them. The CDR3 runs to 16 residues. The CDR3: CASSLERTAQNTEAFF. CDR3 coding DNA: TGCGCCAGCAGCTTGGAGCGGACAGCTCAGAACACTGAAGCTTTCTTT.

The rearrangement joins TRBV5-1 to TRBJ2-2; 11 bases line up with TRBD2. This CDR3 region has 16 residues. V lost 2 bases to trimming and J lost 1 base; unmatched junction nucleotides: 1. CDR1 SGHRS and CDR2 YFSETQ come from the germline V gene. The CDR3 sequence: CASSFGLAGNTGELFF. DNA for the CDR3: TGCGCCAGCAGCTTCGGACTAGCGGGGAACACCGGGGAGCTGTTTTTT.

The chain recombines TRBV7-8 with TRBJ1-6; D is unresolved. Trimming pared 3 bases from V and 7 bases from J, leaving 7 bases between. CDR3 length: 13 residues. CDR1 is SGHVS, CDR2 FQNEAQ, per germline. CDR3 protein: CASSLAQNSPLHF. The CDR3 DNA reads as TGTGCCAGCAGCTTGGCCCAAAATTCACCCCTCCACTTT.

The gene calls are TRBV6-5 and TRBJ1-3; 7 nucleotides agree with TRBD1. CDR1 is MNHEY, CDR2 SVGAGI, per germline. The J segment lost 0 bases and the V segment lost 6 bases, leaving 2 bases of the junction unmatched. The CDR3 is 14 residues long. CDR3 region: CASRDRLSGNTIYF. CDR3 coding DNA: TGTGCCAGCAGGGACAGGCTCTCTGGAAACACCATATATTTT.

This clone has just a few counts. The V gene is TRBV28, the J gene TRBJ1-2, with D possibly being TRBD1 (5 bases). Germline assignment: CDR1 MDHEN and CDR2 SYDVKM. The length of the CDR3 is 13 residues. V gave up 1 base and J gave up 8 bases, with 11 bases separating them. CDR3 protein: CASSLFPGKGYTF. The CDR3 DNA is TGTGCCAGCAGTTTATTCCCAGGGAAAGGCTACACCTTC.

The chain links TRBV11-1 to TRBJ2-1, with TRBD1 matching over 7 bases. The germline V gene has CDR1 SGHAT and CDR2 FQDESV (reference sequence). The junction had 8 bases not matched to a gene; V was cut back by 6 bases and J by 0 bases. The CDR3 has 16 amino acids. The CDR3 loop reads CASSMQGEISYNEQFF. In DNA form, the CDR3 reads TGTGCCAGCAGTATGCAGGGGGAAATCTCCTACAATGAGCAGTTCTTC.

The chain couples TRBV19 to TRBJ1-1, with 8 nucleotides matching TRBD1. Germline CDR1 is LNHDA and CDR2 is SQIVND (reference sequence). The CDR3 spans 16 residues. Trimming removed 8 bases from V and 0 bases from J; junction bases left unmatched: 11. The CDR3 loop reads CASRGNRGSMNTEAFF. Here the CDR3 DNA reads TGTGCCAGTCGGGGGAACAGGGGGAGCATGAACACTGAAGCTTTCTTT.

Note on this clone: Relative to the germline gene, one junction end is altered; a read error may explain this. The chain has TRBV5-6 and TRBJ1-3; 7 positions match TRBD1. This CDR3 comprises 12 residues. Germline loops: CDR1 SGHDT, CDR2 YYEEEE. The CDR3 DNA reads TGTGCCAGCAGCCGCGAACAGGGGTCTTTGCATTTT. Encoded protein: CASSREQGSLHF. Full variable domain (remainder filled in from reference TRBV5-6 and TRBJ1-3): DAGVTQSPTHLIKTRGQQVTLRCSPKSGHDTVSWYQQALGQGPQFIFQYYEEEERQRGNFPDRFSGHQFPNYSSELNVNALLLGDSALYLCASSREQGSLHFGEGSWLTVV.

The J gene is TRBJ2-7, the V gene TRBV29-1; possibly TRBD2 for D (6 bases). The germline V gene has CDR1 SQVTM and CDR2 ANQGSEA. CDR3 length: 12 residues. Trimming cost V 0 bases and J 7 bases, with 10 bases left between them. As DNA, the CDR3 is TGCAGCGTTGAAGAGGGGGGTCGGGAGCAGTACTTC. This translates into CSVEEGGREQYF.

This chain joins TRBV15 and TRBJ1-2; a possible D gene is TRBD1 (5 bases). V was trimmed by 0 bases and J by 14 bases, leaving 13 bases between them. There are 12 residues in the CDR3. Germline V gene lookup returns CDR1 LNHNV and CDR2 YYDKDF (reference sequence). The chain's CDR3 is CATSRDQSAGTF. The CDR3 DNA sequence: TGTGCCACCAGCAGAGACCAATCCGCAGGGACCTTC.

The sample holds one count of this clone. The chain links TRBV6-5 to TRBJ1-2; TRBD1 is a possible D gene (6 bases). Germline values: CDR1 MNHEY, CDR2 SVGAGI. The CDR3 length is 15 residues. Trimming removed 4 bases at V and 8 bases at J, with 20 bases between. CDR3 DNA: TGTGCCAGCAGTTTCCACCTAATGGGGGGGCAGGGCTACACCTTC. This codes for CASSFHLMGGQGYTF.

The chain uses TRBV6-5 and TRBJ1-6; 10 nucleotides line up with TRBD1. The length of the CDR3 is 14 residues. V lost 7 bases, J lost 6 bases, and 3 bases stayed unmatched. CDR1 is MNHEY, CDR2 SVGAGI, per germline. The CDR3 sequence is CASTRTGGNSPLHF. The DNA of the CDR3 is TGTGCCAGCACCCGGACAGGGGGTAATTCACCCCTCCACTTT.

J is TRBJ2-6 and V is TRBV15; 7 bases are a match to TRBD1. V was pared by 6 bases and J by 2 bases, with 7 bases of the junction left unmatched. Germline CDR1 reads LNHNV; CDR2 reads YYDKDF (reference sequence). The CDR3 has 16 amino acids. The CDR3 is CATSRDSHPGANVLTF. DNA for the CDR3: TGTGCCACCAGTCGGGACAGCCACCCTGGGGCCAACGTCCTGACTTTC.

This rearrangement joins TRBV7-9 to TRBJ1-3; D not certain. Germline loops: CDR1 SEHNR, CDR2 FQNEAQ (reference sequence). Trimming shortened V by 0 bases and J by 1 base, and 10 bases separated the two germline ends. The CDR3 consists of 16 residues. Here the CDR3 reads CASSLAQPGSGNTIYF. CDR3 in DNA: TGTGCCAGCAGCTTAGCGCAACCGGGTTCTGGAAACACCATATATTTT. Full variable domain (outside the CDR3, taken from reference TRBV7-9 and TRBJ1-3): DTGVSQNPRHKITKRGQNVTFRCDPISEHNRLYWYRQTLGQGPEFLTYFQNEAQLEKSRLLSDRFSAERPKGSFSTLEIQRTEQGDSAMYLCASSLAQPGSGNTIYFGEGSWLTVV.

In its sample, this clone was seen once. The V call is TRBV19, the J call TRBJ1-4; D perhaps matches TRBD1 (5 bases). The germline gives CDR1 LNHDA, CDR2 SQIVND (reference sequence). This CDR3 is built from 13 residues. The germline V and J ends were trimmed by 6 bases and 8 bases, with 13 bases remaining between them. The CDR3 here is CASRSGQEEKLFF. CDR3 coding DNA: TGTGCCAGTAGGTCTGGACAAGAAGAAAAACTGTTTTTT.

This CDR3 is CASRRDRVGEQYF. In DNA, the CDR3 is TGTGCCAGCAGAAGAGACAGGGTAGGCGAGCAGTACTTC. The genes are TRBV6-5 and TRBJ2-7; 7 nucleotides agree with TRBD1. V shed 6 bases, J shed 6 bases, and the junction held 8 bases outside the gene matches. The CDR3 is made up of 13 amino acids. Germline CDR1 reads MNHEY; CDR2 reads SVGAGI.

The V call is TRBV28, the J call TRBJ1-1; TRBD1 matches 7 bases. This CDR3 is built from 13 residues. The germline V gene encodes CDR1 MDHEN and CDR2 SYDVKM. With V trimmed by 2 bases and J by 6 bases, 3 bases remained unmatched. DNA of the CDR3: TGTGCCAGCAGTTTAATAGGGGGCCCTGAAGCTTTCTTT. This translates into CASSLIGGPEAFF.

V is TRBV2 and J is TRBJ2-2; 8 bases are a match to TRBD2. Germline V lookup: CDR1 SNHLY, CDR2 FYNNEI. The CDR3 extends over 16 amino acids. V was clipped by 7 bases and J by 6 bases; unmatched bases: 13. CDR3 amino acids: CASIREAGVSPGELFF. The CDR3 DNA reads TGTGCCAGCATAAGGGAAGCGGGAGTCAGCCCCGGGGAGCTGTTTTTT.